Only one count was recorded for the clone carrying this T cell receptor (beta chain). This sample stems from a study of cytomegalovirus exposure and HLA in healthy donors. Generated by immunoSEQ multiplex PCR, the TCRdb table keeps only in-frame clones and is missing some. Of around 150,000 clones in the sample, roughly 90% were seen once. The sequence derives from a young man in good health and CMV-seropositive. The material sequenced was PBMCs.

The DNA for the CDR3 is TGTGCCAGCAGCCACGGGACAGGGGGGTCTTATGGCTACACCTTC. Amino acids: CASSHGTGGSYGYTF. This chain uses TRBV11-2 with TRBJ1-2; 11 nucleotides align to TRBD1. The CDR3 spans 15 residues. The germline CDR1 and CDR2 sequences are SGHAT and FQNNGV. V gave up 5 bases and J gave up 5 bases; unmatched junction bases: 7.